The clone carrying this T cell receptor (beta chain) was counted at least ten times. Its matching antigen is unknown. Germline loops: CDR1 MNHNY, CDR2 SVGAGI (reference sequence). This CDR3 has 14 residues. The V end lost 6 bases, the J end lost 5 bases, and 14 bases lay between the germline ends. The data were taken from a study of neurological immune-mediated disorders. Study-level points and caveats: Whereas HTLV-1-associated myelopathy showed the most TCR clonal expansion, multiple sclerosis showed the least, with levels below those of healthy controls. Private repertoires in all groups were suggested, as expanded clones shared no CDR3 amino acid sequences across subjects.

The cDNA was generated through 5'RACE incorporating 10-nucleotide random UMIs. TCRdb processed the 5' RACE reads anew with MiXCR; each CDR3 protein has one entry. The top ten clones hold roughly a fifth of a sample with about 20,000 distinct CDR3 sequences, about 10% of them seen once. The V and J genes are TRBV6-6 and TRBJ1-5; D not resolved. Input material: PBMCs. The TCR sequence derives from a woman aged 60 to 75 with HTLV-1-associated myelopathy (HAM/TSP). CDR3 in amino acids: CASSTTGFHQPQHF. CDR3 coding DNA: TGTGCCAGCAGCACTACGGGGTTCCATCAGCCCCAGCATTTT.